Each of the 18 T cell receptor beta chains below was sequenced from the same sample in a study of T cells in localized non-small cell lung cancer. Clones were sequenced by immunoSEQ multiplex PCR, and TCRdb holds only the in-frame ones, with some missing. The sample consists of 23,000 or so clones, approximately 88% of them appearing once. The sample was peripheral blood mononuclear cells, taken before any cancer treatment. These receptors originate from a male donor at least 60 years old with stage II lung adenocarcinoma.

V and J are TRBV10-3 and TRBJ2-3; TRBD1 agrees at 7 bases. The CDR3 sequence is 14 residues long. Looked up from germline, CDR1 is ENHRY and CDR2 is SYGVKD. After removal of 4 bases from V and 2 bases from J, the junction contained 3 bases not matched to a gene. The CDR3 DNA follows: TGTGCCATCAGTGCCGGACAGGACACAGATACGCAGTATTTT. Translated, it gives CAISAGQDTDTQYF.

The rearrangement joins TRBV10-2 to TRBJ2-6; tentatively, D is TRBD1 or TRBD2 (6 bases each). Trimming stripped 6 bases from V and 0 bases from J, with 21 bases between. Germline V gives CDR1 WSHSY, CDR2 SAAADI. The CDR3 extends over 19 amino acids. The CDR3 loop reads CASRRGVITGVSGANVLTF. As DNA, the CDR3 is TGCGCCAGCAGGAGGGGGGTAATAACGGGAGTCTCTGGGGCCAACGTCCTGACTTTC.

The genes are TRBV19 and TRBJ2-4, with 7 nucleotides matching TRBD1. The CDR3 runs to 14 residues. V was clipped by 4 bases and J by 8 bases; unmatched bases: 8. CDR1 and CDR2 (germline): LNHDA, SQIVND (reference sequence). The CDR3: CASSKNTGVDIQYF. The DNA for the CDR3 is TGTGCCAGTAGTAAAAACACAGGGGTGGACATTCAGTACTTC.

The chain carries TRBV5-1 and TRBJ2-5; D is uncertain. V gave up 1 base and J gave up 2 bases, with 3 bases separating them. The germline V gene encodes CDR1 SGHRS and CDR2 YFSETQ. This CDR3 comprises 12 residues. The CDR3 DNA reads as TGCGCCAGCAGCTTGTTGCAAGAGACCCAGTACTTC. This encodes CASSLLQETQYF.

This clone was observed a single time. The V and J genes are TRBV7-9 and TRBJ2-2; D is uncertain. The ends were cut back, 6 bases at V and 4 bases at J, with 12 bases in the middle. Germline V gene data show CDR1 as SEHNR and CDR2 as FQNEAQ (reference sequence). The CDR3 runs 14 residues. The CDR3 nucleotides read TGTGCCAGCAGGCCCCTTAAACCCACCGGGGAGCTGTTTTTT. This sequence encodes CASRPLKPTGELFF.

This sequence joins TRBV28 and TRBJ2-7; no reliable D call. Per the germline V gene, CDR1 is MDHEN and CDR2 is SYDVKM. Trimming removed 6 bases from V and 0 bases from J, with 6 bases in between. There are 12 residues in the CDR3. CDR3 region: CASRSVSYEQYF. The CDR3 DNA sequence: TGTGCCAGCAGGTCCGTCTCCTACGAGCAGTACTTC.

This chain uses TRBV28 with TRBJ2-5; the match to TRBD1 covers 9 bases. There are 15 residues in the CDR3. Per the germline V gene, CDR1 is MDHEN and CDR2 is SYDVKM. Trimming took 5 bases from V and 5 from J; bases not matched to a gene: 9. CDR3 coding DNA: TGTGCCAGCAGTGCCACAGGGGGCGCGGGGGAGACCCAGTACTTC. As protein: CASSATGGAGETQYF.

This chain connects TRBV11-2 to TRBJ1-5; no firm D call. The V and J ends lost 1 base and 3 bases respectively, with 10 bases between them. Germline V gives CDR1 SGHAT, CDR2 FQNNGV. This CDR3 has 15 residues. Here the CDR3 reads CASSLGGPVNQPQHF. For the CDR3, the DNA is TGTGCCAGCAGCTTAGGGGGTCCAGTCAATCAGCCCCAGCATTTT.

V and J are TRBV29-1 and TRBJ1-1; the D gene is possibly TRBD1 (5 bases). Trimming left V 8 bases short and J 3 bases short, with 13 bases between. CDR3 length: 12 amino acids. Germline CDR1 reads SQVTM; CDR2 reads ANQGSEA. The CDR3 is CSSLGGDTEAFF. CDR3 nucleotides: TGCAGCTCTCTGGGGGGGGACACTGAAGCTTTCTTT.

This clone was observed a single time. As DNA, the CDR3 is TGTGCCAGCAGCTGGACTAGCGGAGGGAACACCGGGGAGCTGTTTTTT. Translating it yields CASSWTSGGNTGELFF. The chain couples TRBV7-2 to TRBJ2-2; 10 bases are a match to TRBD2. This CDR3 has 16 residues. Germline V gene sequence: CDR1 SGHTA, CDR2 FQGNSA. Losses at the gene ends were 4 bases for V and 1 base for J; bases not matched to a gene: 3. Variable domain in full (rest from reference TRBV7-2 and TRBJ2-2): GAGVSQSPSNKVTEKGKDVELRCDPISGHTALYWYRQSLGQGLEFLIYFQGNSAPDKSGLPSDRFSAERTGGSVSTLTIQRTQQEDSAVYLCASSWTSGGNTGELFFGEGSRLTVL.

The chain employs TRBV28 and TRBJ2-2, with D possibly being TRBD2 (5 bases). V shed 6 bases and J shed 7 bases, with 9 bases lying between them. Germline loops: CDR1 MDHEN, CDR2 SYDVKM. The CDR3 has 12 amino acids. As DNA, the CDR3 is TGTGCCAGCAGCTTAGGGAGCGGGGAGCTGTTTTTT. Translation: CASSLGSGELFF.

The rearrangement links TRBV7-9 to TRBJ2-1, with 7 bases identical to TRBD2. Trimming took 1 base from V and 4 from J; bases not matched to a gene: 4. The germline V gene encodes CDR1 SEHNR and CDR2 FQNEAQ (reference sequence). There are 15 residues in the CDR3. As DNA, the CDR3 is TGTGCCAGCAGCTTAGTTCTAGCGGATTACAATGAGCAGTTCTTC. Translation: CASSLVLADYNEQFF.

V usage is TRBV20-1 and J usage is TRBJ2-5; 11 bases fit TRBD2. Looked up from germline, CDR1 is DFQATT and CDR2 is SNEGSKA (reference sequence). V was pared by 3 bases and J by 13 bases, with 4 bases of the junction left unmatched. The CDR3 is made up of 11 amino acids. The CDR3, as DNA: TGCAGTGCTAGGACTAGCGGGGCCCGGTACTTC. Protein sequence: CSARTSGARYF.

The gene calls are TRBV6-6 and TRBJ1-2, with D maybe TRBD1 (6 bases). V was shortened by 7 bases and J by 4 bases, with 7 bases between the two germline ends. The CDR3 runs 11 residues. Germline values: CDR1 MNHNY, CDR2 SVGAGI (reference sequence). Here the CDR3 DNA reads TGTGCCAGCAACAGGGCCTATGGCTACACCTTC. As protein: CASNRAYGYTF.

This rearrangement joins TRBV14 to TRBJ2-1, with D possibly being TRBD1 (6 bases). The CDR3 contains 13 residues. Per the germline V gene, CDR1 is SGHDN and CDR2 is FVKESK. Trimming took 5 bases from V and 4 from J, leaving 9 bases between them. The CDR3 DNA is TGTGCCAGCAGCAGGGGGACGTACAATGAGCAGTTCTTC. Translating it yields CASSRGTYNEQFF.

This sequence joins TRBV29-1 and TRBJ2-2; TRBD2 matches at 9 bases. After removal of 4 bases from V and 2 bases from J, the junction contained 8 bases not matched to a gene. Germline V gene lookup returns CDR1 SQVTM and CDR2 ANQGSEA. CDR3 length: 16 amino acids. DNA for the CDR3: TGCAGCGTTGGGCCCCCAGCGGGAGGAAACACCGGGGAGCTGTTTTTT. This encodes CSVGPPAGGNTGELFF.

The chain employs TRBV28 and TRBJ2-1, with D maybe TRBD2 (5 bases). The V gene lost 6 bases and the J gene lost 7 bases, with 22 bases spanning the gap. The germline CDR1 and CDR2 sequences are MDHEN and SYDVKM. The CDR3 is 16 residues long. CDR3 protein: CASRLLSMQRRNEQFF. As DNA, the CDR3 is TGTGCCAGCAGGCTACTGTCCATGCAAAGGAGGAATGAGCAGTTCTTC.

This clone was recorded only once. The rearrangement joins TRBV5-1 to TRBJ2-5; tentatively, D is TRBD1 or TRBD2 (5 bases each). Trimming shortened V by 0 bases and J by 3 bases, and 12 bases separated the two germline ends. CDR1 is SGHRS, CDR2 YFSETQ, per germline. This CDR3 comprises 15 residues. CDR3 DNA: TGCGCCAGCAGCTTGGTTGGTGGGACCGAAGAGACCCAGTACTTC. Amino acid sequence: CASSLVGGTEETQYF.